This entry describes one T cell receptor beta chain. Its antigen has not been determined. Within one base of it there is no much larger clone, and no base qualities were kept. The library was obtained by 5' RACE. Instrument on record: Illumina HiSeq 2000. A universal primer binding site was added through template switching, and the final cDNA carried a unique molecular identifier so that TCR cDNA molecules could be counted accurately. First-strand cDNA for TCR alpha and beta chains was synthesized from specific primers in the conserved constant-segment region. To control for contamination, every cDNA library was double barcoded, receiving both a SMART-Mk sample barcode and Illumina barcodes. Two successive PCR steps introduced TruSeq adapter sequences along with Illumina sample barcodes. Sequencing of the TCR alpha and beta cDNA libraries was done on the Illumina HiSeq platform using custom primers. As for the original processing: Unique molecular identifiers were extracted from raw reads with MiGEC, and CDR3 positions were determined with MiXCR. For each individual, recombination models were inferred using an EM algorithm with the repgenHMM and IGoR tools. The analysis of shared clonotypes was done with the tcR package in R, with sharing normalized by the product of cloneset sizes. To study raw recombination without the effects of thymic and clonal selection, out-of-frame nonproductive sequences were analyzed. TCRdb took the public reads, trimmed them with fastp at Q25, ran MiXCR for clone calling and kept in-frame beta chains. Rows with one shared CDR3 protein collapse into an entry with the most common genes and DNA. These V and J calls rely on TCRdb rather than the paper's analysis. A total of 450,000 or so distinct CDR3 sequences appear in this sample, about 13% of them only once. The ten most abundant clones make up approximately 0.98% of the sample.

This entry is derived from a study of identical twins (dated by TCRdb to the mid-2010s). Study-wide context: TCR alpha and beta repertoires from monozygotic twins, unrelated adults of various ages and cord blood were deep-sequenced to test whether fetal clonotypes persist. Replicate twin experiments were performed at different times using different library preparation protocols to rule out contamination.

What the authors observed across the whole study: In monozygotic twins, recombination models systematically underestimated out-of-frame TCR alpha sharing, but the models matched the sharing seen between unrelated individuals. Conclusions relied on cross-sectional statistical analysis, since the same donors could not be followed over many years. Invariant T cells such as MAIT and iNKT could partly confound zero-insertion analyses, though diverse VJ usage argued against this for most clonotypes. Abundant cord blood beta clonotypes carried fewer insertions; young adult naive repertoires showed a weaker similar trend, while memory repertoires showed none. Compared with coincidental sharing between unrelated individuals, an excess of low generation-probability sequences was observed among out-of-frame TCR alpha sequences shared between twins. The excess sharing between twins in beta out-of-frame sequences was weaker because fewer shared sequences reduced the signal-to-noise ratio.

Every donor was a healthy Caucasian. Three pairs of female monozygotic twins, all aged 18 to 29 years, were included in the twin cohort. Positive isolation kits from Invitrogen were used to isolate the CD4+ and CD8+ T cell populations. These records were also assigned to another study, of yellow fever vaccine responses in identical twins. Per that second paper: The T cell response to vaccination in identical twins was reported by the authors to appear partly convergent and partly personalized. Focusing on identical twins, the study followed the T cell clones that responded to the vaccine, and did so with precision.

Sequencing was carried out using CD4+ T cells sorted from blood. This TCR was recovered from a woman between 18 and 29 years old in good health.

CDR3 protein: CASSQDPRGTPTDTQYF. The DNA sequence is as follows: TGCGCCAGCAGCCAAGATCCGAGAGGGACTCCCACAGATACGCAGTATTTT. The chain joins TRBV4-1 to TRBJ2-3; 6 matching bases give a weak D call of TRBD2. V loses 0 bases, J loses 2 bases, and the germline ends lie 15 bases apart. The cysteine opens and the phenylalanine closes a CDR3 of 17 amino acids. Only the CDR3 portion is preserved as DNA: 51 bases, with reading frame beginning at the first base. CDR1 and CDR2 are drawn from the germline V gene: MGHRA, YSYEKL.